The 3 T cell receptor beta chains below come from one sample, sequenced in a study of T cells in Graves' hyperthyroidism and ophthalmopathy. Amplification of TCR beta CDR3 regions was performed using RNA transcripts as template. RT-PCR in the first round (using the HTBI primer set) targeted the TCR CDR3. MiXCR was run by TCRdb on the multiplex PCR reads, yielding one entry per CDR3 protein. The sample comprises nearly 750,000 distinct CDR3 sequences, 30% to 40% of which are singletons, and around 29% rests with the top ten. Material for sequencing was blood. All receptors come from a woman in her 40s with Graves' hyperthyroidism.

This clonotype showed up many times. V and J are TRBV2 and TRBJ1-2, with D unresolved. V was pared by 3 bases and J by 7 bases, with 18 bases between. CDR3 length: 15 residues. In germline, CDR1 is SNHLY, CDR2 FYNNEI. The DNA for the CDR3 is TGTGCCAGCAGTGAGACGGGTATCCCTTCGACTGGCTACACCTTC. Translation gives CASSETGIPSTGYTF.

This clonotype has only a few counts. This chain connects TRBV20-1 to TRBJ2-2; 10 nucleotides align to TRBD1. The CDR3 totals 15 residues. The V gene's germline CDR1 is DFQATT and CDR2 SNEGSKA (reference sequence). In nucleotides, the CDR3 is TGCAGCGCGCGGGACAGGGGCCCGAACACCGGGGAGCTGTTTTTT. This gives the protein CSARDRGPNTGELFF.

CDR3 residues: CASSPLPGQGQIYEQYF. DNA of the CDR3: TGCGCCAGCAGCCCTCTTCCGGGACAGGGACAAATCTACGAGCAGTACTTC. This chain links TRBV4-3 with TRBJ2-7, with 9 bases matching TRBD1. Unmatched junction bases numbered 13, after V lost 4 bases and J lost 3 bases. The germline CDR1 and CDR2 sequences are LGHNA and YSLEER. CDR3 length: 17 amino acids.